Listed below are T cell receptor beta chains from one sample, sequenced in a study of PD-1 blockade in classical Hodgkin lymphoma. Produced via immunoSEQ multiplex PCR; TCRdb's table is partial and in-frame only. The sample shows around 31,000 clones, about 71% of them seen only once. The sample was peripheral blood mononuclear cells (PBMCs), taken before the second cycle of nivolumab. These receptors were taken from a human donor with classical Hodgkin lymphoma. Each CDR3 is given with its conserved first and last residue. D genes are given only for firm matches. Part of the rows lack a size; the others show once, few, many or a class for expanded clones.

TGTGCCAGCAGAGCTCTCAACACTGAAGCTTTCTTT,CASRALNTEAFF,NA,TRBV2,TRBJ1-1,NA
TGTGCCAGCAGCTTGGCGATCAATACGGGGGAGACCCAGTACTTC,CASSLAINTGETQYF,once,TRBV11-2,TRBJ2-5,NA
TGTGCCAGCACCGGGACAGGGGAAAGCTATGGCTACACCTTC,CASTGTGESYGYTF,NA,TRBV6-1,TRBJ1-2,TRBD1
TGTGCCAGCAGCGTAGATCAGGGAAGCTCTGGAAACACCATATATTTT,CASSVDQGSSGNTIYF,NA,TRBV9,TRBJ1-3,NA
TGTGCCAGCTCACCGAGAGACAATGAGCAGTTCTTC,CASSPRDNEQFF,NA,TRBV18,TRBJ2-1,NA
TGCGCCAGCAGCCAAGAAAAGGACAGGCTCTATGGCTACACCTTC,CASSQEKDRLYGYTF,NA,TRBV4-3,TRBJ1-2,TRBD1
TGTGCCAGCAGCTTAGGAGGACAGGGACCCACTGAAGCTTTCTTT,CASSLGGQGPTEAFF,NA,TRBV7-6,TRBJ1-1,TRBD1
TGTGCCAGTAGTATGGGAGACTCTGGGGCCAACGTCCTGACTTTC,CASSMGDSGANVLTF,NA,TRBV19,TRBJ2-6,NA
TGTGCCAGCAGTGGGCGGGGAGACCTTTCCGGGGAGCTGTTTTTT,CASSGRGDLSGELFF,few,TRBV6-1,TRBJ2-2,NA
TGTGCCAGCAGTTACACCCAGGGTGGCTACACCTTC,CASSYTQGGYTF,NA,TRBV6-5,TRBJ1-2,NA
TGCGCCAGCAGCCAAGGCCTCCGGGACCGTCTCCACTTT,CASSQGLRDRLHF,NA,TRBV4-1,TRBJ1-6,NA
TGTGCCAGTAGTATGTCGGGACACAACTACGAGCAGTACTTC,CASSMSGHNYEQYF,NA,TRBV19,TRBJ2-7,NA
TGTGCCAGCAGTGAAGTGCCAGGGGGCTGGACTGAAGCTTTCTTT,CASSEVPGGWTEAFF,NA,TRBV6-1,TRBJ1-1,TRBD1
TGTGCCAGCAGGGAGATCAATGAGCAGTTCTTC,CASREINEQFF,few,TRBV2,TRBJ2-1,NA
TGTGCCAGCAGTTCGCCTGAGTCCTACGAGCAGTACTTC,CASSSPESYEQYF,NA,TRBV6-6,TRBJ2-7,NA
TGTGCCAGCAGTGAAGTTGATAAATCCTACAATGAGCAGTTCTTC,CASSEVDKSYNEQFF,NA,TRBV6-1,TRBJ2-1,NA
TGTGCCAGCAGCCAGACGACGGCAGCGAACACCGGGGAGCTGTTTTTT,CASSQTTAANTGELFF,NA,TRBV7-3,TRBJ2-2,NA
TGTGCCAGTAGTGGTCGACAGGGGGGAAACACCATATATTTT,CASSGRQGGNTIYF,NA,TRBV19,TRBJ1-3,TRBD1
TGCGCCAGCAGCTTGGTGGGCTCCCGCTCTGGAAACACCATATATTTT,CASSLVGSRSGNTIYF,NA,TRBV5-1,TRBJ1-3,NA
TGTGCCTGGACCCCCTCGGTACAGGGGAATGGCTACACCTTC,CAWTPSVQGNGYTF,NA,TRBV30,TRBJ1-2,TRBD1
TGTGCCAGCAGTATCGGTAATTCACCCCTCCACTTT,CASSIGNSPLHF,NA,TRBV2,TRBJ1-6,NA
TGTGCCAGCAGTTTTCGAGGGCAGGGAGGCTATGGCTACACCTTC,CASSFRGQGGYGYTF,few,TRBV28,TRBJ1-2,NA
TGTGCCAGCAGCGTAGCGGGGTCTCTTGCTGAAGCTTTCTTT,CASSVAGSLAEAFF,NA,TRBV9,TRBJ1-1,NA
TGCGCCAGCAGCTTCAACAGGGCTCAGGTCCCCGACGAGCAGTACTTC,CASSFNRAQVPDEQYF,few,TRBV5-1,TRBJ2-7,NA
TGTGCCAGCATCGAAGGGGGAAGCGGGCACTCAACAGATACGCAGTATTTT,CASIEGGSGHSTDTQYF,NA,TRBV7-2,TRBJ2-3,NA
TGTGCCAGCAGCCCCAGCACAGGTATGGGCGCAGATACGCAGTATTTT,CASSPSTGMGADTQYF,NA,TRBV7-2,TRBJ2-3,NA
TGTGCCAGCAGCGTAGTACCGGGAAACGAGCAGTACTTC,CASSVVPGNEQYF,NA,TRBV9,TRBJ2-7,NA
TGTGCCAGCAGCTTCCAGGGGGCTTACGAGCAGTACTTC,CASSFQGAYEQYF,NA,TRBV7-8,TRBJ2-7,TRBD1
TGTGCCAGCACCAACTCTGAGGGGCCCCAGCATTTT,CASTNSEGPQHF,NA,TRBV2,TRBJ1-5,NA
TGTGCCAGTGCTGGTGGTGCAGGCAGGGGTCTAAATCAGCCCCAGCATTTT,CASAGGAGRGLNQPQHF,NA,TRBV19,TRBJ1-5,NA
TGTGCCAGCAGCCGAACCCTCGCCGGGGGCCGTAGCGGGAGAGCCTACGAGCAGTACTTC,CASSRTLAGGRSGRAYEQYF,NA,TRBV4-2,TRBJ2-7,TRBD2
TGTGCCAGCTCACCACAACAGGGAGAGCAGTTCTTC,CASSPQQGEQFF,NA,TRBV18,TRBJ2-1,NA
TGTGCCAGCAGCAACCAGGTGCGGCAGGGCTATGGCTACACCTTC,CASSNQVRQGYGYTF,once,TRBV5-4,TRBJ1-2,NA
TGTGCCACCAGCAGAAACAGGGGGCTGGCCACTGAAGCTTTCTTT,CATSRNRGLATEAFF,NA,TRBV15,TRBJ1-1,TRBD1
TGTGCAAGTCGCTTAGGACAGTGGGACAATCAGCCCCAGCATTTT,CASRLGQWDNQPQHF,NA,TRBV12-2,TRBJ1-5,NA
TGTGCCAGCAGCCGCCAACAAGGGGGCCAAGAGACCCAGTACTTC,CASSRQQGGQETQYF,NA,TRBV6-5,TRBJ2-5,NA
TGTGCCACAACAAGCACGGGAGGGACCTACGAGCAGTACTTC,CATTSTGGTYEQYF,NA,TRBV18,TRBJ2-7,TRBD2
TGTGCCAGCAGCTTAGGTTACGGGCCTTACGAGCAGTACTTC,CASSLGYGPYEQYF,NA,TRBV7-8,TRBJ2-7,NA
TGTGCCAGCAGTTACTCATTACTTTACGAGCAGTACTTC,CASSYSLLYEQYF,NA,TRBV6-6,TRBJ2-7,NA
TGTGCCAGCTCACCACCGGTCTCCACTGAAGCTTTCTTT,CASSPPVSTEAFF,few,TRBV18,TRBJ1-1,NA